This TCR beta chain was profiled in a study of T cell responses to AZD1222 COVID-19 vaccine. Germline CDR1 reads LNHDA; CDR2 reads SQIVND (reference sequence). V was clipped by 5 bases and J by 6 bases, with 11 bases between them. This CDR3 is 13 amino acids long. Measured with immunoSEQ multiplex PCR; TCRdb has only the in-frame clones, and not every one. The table has approximately 140,000 clones, 80% to 95% seen once. The study's findings and limits: Vaccine-related CD4 TCRs covered spike, predominating at 160-218 and 743-854.

A remark on this clone: Its antigen is unidentified.

The chain employs TRBV19 and TRBJ1-5; D perhaps matches TRBD1 (5 bases). The input for sequencing was peripheral blood, taken 28 days after the second AZD1222 dose. The TCR was taken from an adult who received the AZD1222 COVID-19 vaccine. The CDR3 nucleotides read TGTGCCAGTAGTGGGGGGTTGAGTCAGCCCCAGCATTTT. Protein sequence: CASSGGLSQPQHF.